This T cell receptor beta chain was sequenced for a study of T-cell memory formation after mild COVID-19. The overall study: The two donors had largely donor-specific TCR clusters.

The study's findings and limits: Some clones that responded were present in memory (sampled pre-infection), which suggests cross-reactive memory joined. Specificity for SARS-CoV-2 was not confirmed among the second-wave clones peaking on day 37.

cDNA libraries for TCR alpha and TCR beta, carrying sample barcodes and UMIs, came from 5'RACE with constant-segment primers. Via MiXCR, TCRdb re-called the 5' RACE reads, giving one row per CDR3 protein. In the table there are under 150,000 distinct CDR3 sequences, about a fifth of which are singletons. This CDR3 spans 13 amino acids. The V and J ends lost 6 bases and 3 bases, in that order; junction bases with no gene match: 4. In germline, CDR1 is ENHRY, CDR2 SYGVKD. This clonotype has a count of ten or more. Its antigen is undetermined. The receptor was derived from a man younger than 30 who had mild COVID-19 (a few samples of this study predate the infection). Cell type and time point are not known. V and J are TRBV10-3 and TRBJ2-5; 7 bases map to TRBD2. The sequenced sample was PBMCs or a T cell subset sorted from them (not recorded which). CDR3 DNA: TGTGCCATCAGATGGGAGGGAAAAGAGACCCAGTACTTC. Its protein product is CAIRWEGKETQYF.